Below are 18 T cell receptor beta chains sequenced from a single sample in a study of cytomegalovirus exposure and HLA in healthy donors. The PCR made use of 60 Vbeta and 13 Jbeta primers. The table came from immunoSEQ multiplex PCR; TCRdb's copy has only in-frame clones and leaves some out. The sample lists more than 85,000 clones; around four fifths were seen once. The specimen sequenced was PBMCs. The receptors come from a man under 40 in good health and CMV-seropositive.

V and J are TRBV5-4 and TRBJ2-7; 7 positions agree with TRBD2. This CDR3 is 14 amino acids long. The J segment lost 4 bases and the V segment lost 4 bases, leaving 8 bases of the junction unmatched. Germline values: CDR1 SGHNT, CDR2 YYREEE (reference sequence). CDR3 in amino acids: CASSLGPGRYEQYF. CDR3 nucleotides: TGTGCCAGCAGCCTGGGACCCGGGAGGTACGAGCAGTACTTC.

The genes are TRBV15 and TRBJ2-3, with 12 bases fitting TRBD2. Germline trimming cut 0 bases from V and 1 base from J; bases unmatched to any gene: 8. CDR1 and CDR2 from the germline V gene are LNHNV and YYDKDF (reference sequence). CDR3 length: 19 residues. DNA of the CDR3: TGTGCCACCAGCAGAGATTATAGGACTAGCGGGAAAGGCACAGATACGCAGTATTTT. This gives the protein CATSRDYRTSGKGTDTQYF.

This sequence joins TRBV19 and TRBJ1-2, with D unclear. CDR1 is LNHDA and CDR2 is SQIVND in the germline V gene (reference sequence). Trimming pared 1 base from V and 7 bases from J, leaving 7 bases between. This CDR3 region has 12 residues. The CDR3, as DNA: TGTGCCAGTAGTATAGGCTCGAGTGGCTACACCTTC. It codes for CASSIGSSGYTF.

V usage is TRBV19 and J usage is TRBJ2-2, with 8 bases aligning to TRBD2. CDR1 LNHDA and CDR2 SQIVND come from the germline V gene (reference sequence). The junction had 9 bases not matched to a gene; V was cut back by 0 bases and J by 6 bases. The CDR3 runs to 17 residues. The CDR3 nucleotides are TGTGCCAGTAGTATAGATCGACGGGGGGGCCGGGCCGGGGAGCTGTTTTTT. Amino acids: CASSIDRRGGRAGELFF.

Written as DNA, the CDR3 is TGTGCCAGTAGCGACAGTACGAACACCGGGGAGCTGTTTTTT. This translates into CASSDSTNTGELFF. The J gene is TRBJ2-2, the V gene TRBV19, with a possible D match to TRBD1 (5 bases). Trimming left V 6 bases short and J 0 bases short, with 8 bases between. The germline V gene has CDR1 LNHDA and CDR2 SQIVND (reference sequence). The CDR3 is 14 residues long.

The chain couples TRBV5-5 to TRBJ2-7; 7 bases are a match to TRBD1. CDR1 is SGHKS and CDR2 is YYEKEE in the germline V gene (reference sequence). The length of the CDR3 is 14 residues. V trimming: 0 bases; J trimming: 3 bases; junction bases outside the gene matches: 3. The CDR3 region is CASSLEGQNYEQYF. The CDR3 coding sequence is TGTGCCAGCAGCTTGGAGGGACAGAACTACGAGCAGTACTTC.

This clone was seen a single time. The chain combines TRBV11-1 with TRBJ1-4, with a weak D call TRBD1 (5 bases). Germline loops: CDR1 SGHAT, CDR2 FQDESV (reference sequence). Trimming removed 4 bases from V and 0 bases from J, with 12 bases in between. CDR3 length equals 16 residues. CDR3 in amino acids: CASSSLGASTNEKLFF. The CDR3 nucleotides are TGTGCCAGCAGCTCCCTTGGGGCCTCAACTAATGAAAAACTGTTTTTT.

This chain uses TRBV18 with TRBJ2-5, with 7 bases fitting TRBD1. Losses at the gene ends were 8 bases for V and 5 bases for J; bases not matched to a gene: 11. CDR3 size: 14 residues. The V gene's germline CDR1 is KGHSH and CDR2 LQKENI. The CDR3 sequence: CASRQGPTLETQYF. The CDR3 DNA is TGTGCCAGCCGACAGGGCCCGACGTTGGAGACCCAGTACTTC.

The chain has TRBV5-1 and TRBJ2-7, with TRBD2 as a possible D gene (7 bases). The V and J ends lost 4 bases and 5 bases respectively, with 16 bases between them. CDR1 is SGHRS and CDR2 is YFSETQ in the germline V gene. CDR3 size: 14 residues. CDR3 amino acids: CASSPRGGGNEQYF. CDR3 sequence (DNA): TGCGCCAGCAGCCCTCGGGGAGGGGGTAACGAGCAGTACTTC.

This clone appeared once. The chain uses TRBV9 and TRBJ1-4, with D hard to call. Germline V CDR1 and CDR2: SGDLS, YYNGEE. This CDR3 region has 14 residues. V was clipped by 5 bases and J by 6 bases, with 14 bases between them. As DNA, the CDR3 is TGTGCCAGCAGTGCTGATATAGAGGATGAAAAACTGTTTTTT. Translated, it gives CASSADIEDEKLFF. Combining the CDR3 with reference TRBV9 and TRBJ1-4 gives the whole variable domain DSGVTQTPKHLITATGQRVTLRCSPRSGDLSVYWYQQSLDQGLQFLIQYYNGEERAKGNILERFSAQQFPDLHSELNLSSLELGDSALYFCASSADIEDEKLFFGSGTQLSVL.

This chain joins TRBV2 and TRBJ1-1; 8 nucleotides match TRBD1. CDR1 is SNHLY and CDR2 is FYNNEI in the germline V gene. V trimming: 6 bases; J trimming: 5 bases; junction bases outside the gene matches: 8. This CDR3 is built from 14 residues. The CDR3 nucleotides read TGTGCCAGCAGACAGGGGGGGTTCGCGACTGAAGCTTTCTTT. It encodes CASRQGGFATEAFF.

This clone was detected a few times. V and J are TRBV2 and TRBJ1-1; TRBD1 matches 7 bases. Germline-derived CDR1 and CDR2 are SNHLY and FYNNEI. Unmatched junction bases numbered 11, after V lost 2 bases and J lost 2 bases. The CDR3 runs 17 residues. The CDR3 is CASSERGQTSENTEAFF. The CDR3 nucleotides read TGTGCCAGCAGTGAAAGGGGACAGACCTCGGAAAACACTGAAGCTTTCTTT.

V gene TRBV2 combines with J gene TRBJ1-5, with 7 bases matching TRBD1. Germline CDR1 SNHLY, CDR2 FYNNEI. With 8 bases clipped from V and 5 bases from J, the junction kept 9 bases outside the gene matches. This CDR3 spans 14 amino acids. This CDR3 is CASGTGTADQPQHF. CDR3 DNA: TGTGCCAGCGGAACCGGGACAGCTGATCAGCCCCAGCATTTT.

This chain joins TRBV14 and TRBJ2-1; D gene ambiguous. V was clipped by 0 bases and J by 1 base, with 4 bases between them. From germline, CDR1 is SGHDN and CDR2 FVKESK. The CDR3 is made up of 14 amino acids. CDR3 in amino acids: CASSQDRSYNEQFF. CDR3 bases: TGTGCCAGCAGCCAAGACAGGTCCTACAATGAGCAGTTCTTC. Based on the CDR3 plus reference TRBV14 and TRBJ2-1, the full variable domain is EAGVTQFPSHSVIEKGQTVTLRCDPISGHDNLYWYRRVMGKEIKFLLHFVKESKQDESGMPNNRFLAERTGGTYSTLKVQPAELEDSGVYFCASSQDRSYNEQFFGPGTRLTVL.

The V call is TRBV7-2, the J call TRBJ1-2; TRBD1 is a possible D gene (6 bases). The length of the CDR3 is 16 residues. Deletions cut 5 bases from V and 8 bases from J, with 24 bases between. The V gene's germline CDR1 is SGHTA and CDR2 FQGNSA. The CDR3 DNA is TGTGCCAGCAGCCTTATAGGGGACACAGGAGGAGGAGGCTACACCTTC. Its translation: CASSLIGDTGGGGYTF.

The rearrangement links TRBV5-1 to TRBJ2-3; 7 bases are shared with TRBD2. This CDR3 is 15 amino acids long. Germline CDR1 and CDR2: SGHRS and YFSETQ. Losses at the gene ends were 1 base for V and 2 bases for J; bases not matched to a gene: 4. CDR3 DNA sequence: TGCGCCAGCAGCTTGCGCCTAGCGGACACAGATACGCAGTATTTT. This sequence encodes CASSLRLADTDTQYF.

In regard to this clone: Other DNA sequences within the sample encode an identical CDR3. This chain connects TRBV5-1 to TRBJ2-3, with a possible D match to TRBD2 (6 bases). This CDR3 has 14 residues. Per germline, CDR1 SGHRS and CDR2 YFSETQ. With 0 bases removed from V and 1 base from J, the gap between germline ends came to 6 bases. DNA for the CDR3: TGCGCCAGCAGCTTGGGCGGGGGCACAGATACGCAGTATTTT. This sequence encodes CASSLGGGTDTQYF.

The chain recombines TRBV6-1 with TRBJ1-1; D is possibly TRBD1 (5 bases). The CDR3 runs 14 residues. Germline V lookup: CDR1 MNHNS, CDR2 SASEGT. Trimming cost V 1 base and J 1 base, with 7 bases left between them. CDR3 sequence reads: CASSEVGENTEAFF. CDR3 DNA: TGTGCCAGCAGTGAAGTAGGGGAGAACACTGAAGCTTTCTTT.